The TCR beta chain under discussion was sequenced for a study of vaccination and CD4 T cells after COVID-19. Turning to the study itself: Blood was drawn a median roughly 67 days post second dose, range 14 to 241. Findings of the study overall: Among convalescent patients, a median 86.3% of reactive clones emerged only after vaccination.

V gave up 10 bases and J gave up 5 bases, with 21 bases separating them. This CDR3 is 15 amino acids long. Germline V gene sequence: CDR1 MNHNS, CDR2 SASEGT. In the case of this clonotype: What it recognizes is unknown.

TCRdb reanalysed the PCR reads using MiXCR and keeps one entry per CDR3 protein. The sample lists 26,000 or so distinct CDR3 sequences, 50% occurring once. Time point here: late sampling 161 to 241 days after vaccination in three convalescent patients. This TCR was sampled from a human donor who had recovered from COVID-19. The sequenced sample was CD4+ T cells from blood, obtained about 7 months after SARS-CoV-2 vaccination. V gene TRBV6-1 combines with J gene TRBJ1-5, with D unresolved. CDR3 nucleotides: TGTGCCATCCAGGCGGCCGATCGGGCGGATCAGCCCCAGCATTTT. Protein product: CAIQAADRADQPQHF.